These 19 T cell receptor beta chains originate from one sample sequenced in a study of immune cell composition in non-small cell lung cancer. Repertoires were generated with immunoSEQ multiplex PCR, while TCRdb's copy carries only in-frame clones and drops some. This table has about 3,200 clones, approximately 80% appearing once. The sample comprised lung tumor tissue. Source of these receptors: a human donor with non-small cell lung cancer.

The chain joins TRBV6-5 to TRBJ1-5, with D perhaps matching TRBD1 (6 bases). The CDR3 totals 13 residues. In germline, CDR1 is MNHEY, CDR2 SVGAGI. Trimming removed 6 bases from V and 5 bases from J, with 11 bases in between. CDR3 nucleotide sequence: TGTGCCAGCAGGATGGCAGGGGATCAGCCCCAGCATTTT. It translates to CASRMAGDQPQHF.

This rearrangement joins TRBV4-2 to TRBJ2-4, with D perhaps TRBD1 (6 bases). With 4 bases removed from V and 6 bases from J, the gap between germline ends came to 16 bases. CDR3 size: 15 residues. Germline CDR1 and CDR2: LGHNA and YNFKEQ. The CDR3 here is CASSPLSGAANIQYF. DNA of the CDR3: TGTGCCAGCAGCCCCCTCTCAGGGGCAGCAAACATTCAGTACTTC.

This CDR3 reads CASSKQGSTEAFF. The CDR3, as DNA: TGTGCCAGCAGCAAACAGGGAAGCACTGAAGCTTTCTTT. The chain employs TRBV27 and TRBJ1-1; TRBD1 might be the D (6 bases). The germline V and J ends were trimmed by 6 bases and 4 bases, with 12 bases remaining between them. Germline assignment: CDR1 MNHEY and CDR2 SMNVEV (reference sequence). The CDR3 runs 13 residues.

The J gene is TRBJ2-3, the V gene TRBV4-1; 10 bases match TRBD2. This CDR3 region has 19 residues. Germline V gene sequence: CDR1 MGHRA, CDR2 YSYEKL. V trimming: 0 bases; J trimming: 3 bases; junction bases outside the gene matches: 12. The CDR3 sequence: CASSQDERGGSLRTDTQYF. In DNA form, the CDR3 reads TGCGCCAGCAGCCAAGATGAGCGGGGGGGCAGTCTGAGAACAGATACGCAGTATTTT.

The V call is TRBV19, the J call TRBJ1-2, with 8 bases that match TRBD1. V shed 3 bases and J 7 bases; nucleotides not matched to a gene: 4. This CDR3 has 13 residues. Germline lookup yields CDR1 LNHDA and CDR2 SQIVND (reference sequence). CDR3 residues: CASSIGTGGGYTF. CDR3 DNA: TGTGCCAGTAGTATCGGGACAGGAGGTGGCTACACCTTC.

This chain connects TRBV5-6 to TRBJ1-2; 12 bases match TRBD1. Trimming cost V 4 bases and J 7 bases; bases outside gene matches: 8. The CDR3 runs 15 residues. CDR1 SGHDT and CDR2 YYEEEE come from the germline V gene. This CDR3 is CASSRPGQGARGYTF. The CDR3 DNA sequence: TGTGCCAGCAGCCGGCCGGGACAGGGGGCGCGTGGCTACACCTTC. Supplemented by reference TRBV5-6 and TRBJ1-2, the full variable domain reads DAGVTQSPTHLIKTRGQQVTLRCSPKSGHDTVSWYQQALGQGPQFIFQYYEEEERQRGNFPDRFSGHQFPNYSSELNVNALLLGDSALYLCASSRPGQGARGYTFGSGTRLTVV.

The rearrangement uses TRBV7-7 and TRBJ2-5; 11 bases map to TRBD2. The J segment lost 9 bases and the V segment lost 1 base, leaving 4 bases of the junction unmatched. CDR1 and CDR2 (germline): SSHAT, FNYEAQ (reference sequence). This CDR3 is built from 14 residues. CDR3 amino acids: CASSLDVSGGAQYF. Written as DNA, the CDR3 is TGTGCCAGCAGCTTAGATGTTAGCGGGGGGGCCCAGTACTTC.

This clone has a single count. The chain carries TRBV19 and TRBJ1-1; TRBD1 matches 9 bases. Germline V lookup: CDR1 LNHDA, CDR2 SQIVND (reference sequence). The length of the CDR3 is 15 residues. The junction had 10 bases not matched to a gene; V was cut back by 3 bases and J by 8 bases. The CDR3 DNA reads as TGTGCCAGTAGTATGACCGGGACAGGGTCTTCGGAAGCTTTCTTT. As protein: CASSMTGTGSSEAFF. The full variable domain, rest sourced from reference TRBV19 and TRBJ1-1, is DGGITQSPKYLFRKEGQNVTLSCEQNLNHDAMYWYRQDPGQGLRLIYYSQIVNDFQKGDIAEGYSVSREKKESFPLTVTSAQKNPTAFYLCASSMTGTGSSEAFFGQGTRLTVV.

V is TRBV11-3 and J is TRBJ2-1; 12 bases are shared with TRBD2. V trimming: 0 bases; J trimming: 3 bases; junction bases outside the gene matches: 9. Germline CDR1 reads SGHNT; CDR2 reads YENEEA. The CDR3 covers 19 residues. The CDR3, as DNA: TGTGCCAGCAGCTTAGAGGCTACTAGCGGGGGGCTGCTCTACAATGAGCAGTTCTTC. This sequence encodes CASSLEATSGGLLYNEQFF.

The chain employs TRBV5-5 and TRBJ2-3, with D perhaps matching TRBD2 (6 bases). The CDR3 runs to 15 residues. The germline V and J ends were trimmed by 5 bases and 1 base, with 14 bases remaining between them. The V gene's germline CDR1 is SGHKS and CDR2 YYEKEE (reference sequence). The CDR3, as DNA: TGTGCCAGCAGAAAGGGAGGCCAGGGCACAGATACGCAGTATTTT. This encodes CASRKGGQGTDTQYF. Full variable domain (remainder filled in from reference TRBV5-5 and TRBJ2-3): DAGVTQSPTHLIKTRGQQVTLRCSPISGHKSVSWYQQVLGQGPQFIFQYYEKEERGRGNFPDRFSARQFPNYSSELNVNALLLGDSALYLCASRKGGQGTDTQYFGPGTRLTVL.

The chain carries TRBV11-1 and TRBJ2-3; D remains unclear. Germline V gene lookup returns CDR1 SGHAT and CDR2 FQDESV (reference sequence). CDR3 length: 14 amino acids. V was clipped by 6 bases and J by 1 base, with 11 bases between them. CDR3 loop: CASRPLSRTDTQYF. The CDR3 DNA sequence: TGTGCCAGCAGGCCCCTGAGCCGCACAGATACGCAGTATTTT.

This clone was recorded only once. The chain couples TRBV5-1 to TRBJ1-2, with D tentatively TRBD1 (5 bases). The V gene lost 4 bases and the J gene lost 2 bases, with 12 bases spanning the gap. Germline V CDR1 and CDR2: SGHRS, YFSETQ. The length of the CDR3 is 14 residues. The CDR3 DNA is TGCGCCAGCAGCCTACTGACAGAGAACTATGGCTACACCTTC. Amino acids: CASSLLTENYGYTF.

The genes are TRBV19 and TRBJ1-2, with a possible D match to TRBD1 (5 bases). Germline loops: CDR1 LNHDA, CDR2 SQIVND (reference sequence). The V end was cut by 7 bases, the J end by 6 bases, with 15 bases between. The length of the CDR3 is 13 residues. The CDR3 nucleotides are TGTGCCAGTACCTTTTGGGCCAGGGATGGCTACACCTTC. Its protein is CASTFWARDGYTF.

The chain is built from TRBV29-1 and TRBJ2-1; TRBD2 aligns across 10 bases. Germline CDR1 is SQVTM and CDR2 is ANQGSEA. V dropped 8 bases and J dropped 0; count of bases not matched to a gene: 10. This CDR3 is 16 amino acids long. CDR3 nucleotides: TGCAGCATAGCGGGGGGCCCGGCCCACTCCTACAATGAGCAGTTCTTC. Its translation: CSIAGGPAHSYNEQFF.

The CDR3 reads CASSYGTGGLGYTF. CDR3 nucleotides: TGTGCCAGCAGTTACGGGACAGGGGGCCTTGGCTACACCTTC. J is TRBJ1-2 and V is TRBV28, with 12 bases aligning to TRBD1. Germline V gene lookup returns CDR1 MDHEN and CDR2 SYDVKM. The CDR3 length is 14 residues. The ends lost 4 bases at V and 7 bases at J; junction bases unmatched: 4.

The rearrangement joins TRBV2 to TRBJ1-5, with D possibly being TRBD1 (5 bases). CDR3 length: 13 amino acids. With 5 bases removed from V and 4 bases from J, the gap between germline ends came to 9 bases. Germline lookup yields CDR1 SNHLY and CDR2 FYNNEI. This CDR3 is CASSLQENQPQHF. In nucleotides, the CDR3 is TGTGCCAGCAGTCTACAGGAAAATCAGCCCCAGCATTTT.

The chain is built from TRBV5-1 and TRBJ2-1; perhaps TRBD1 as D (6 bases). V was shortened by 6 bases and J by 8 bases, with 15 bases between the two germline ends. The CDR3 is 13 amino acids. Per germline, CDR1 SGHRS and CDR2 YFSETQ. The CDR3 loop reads CASTRDNWYEQFF. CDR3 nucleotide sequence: TGCGCCAGCACCCGGGACAATTGGTATGAGCAGTTCTTC.

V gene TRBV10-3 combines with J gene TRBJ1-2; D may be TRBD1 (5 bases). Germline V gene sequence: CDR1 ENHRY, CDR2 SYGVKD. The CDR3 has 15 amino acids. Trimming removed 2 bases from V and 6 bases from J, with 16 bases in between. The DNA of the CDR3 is TGTGCCATCAGTGAGCCTGAGACAGTGATCCATGGCTACACCTTC. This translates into CAISEPETVIHGYTF.

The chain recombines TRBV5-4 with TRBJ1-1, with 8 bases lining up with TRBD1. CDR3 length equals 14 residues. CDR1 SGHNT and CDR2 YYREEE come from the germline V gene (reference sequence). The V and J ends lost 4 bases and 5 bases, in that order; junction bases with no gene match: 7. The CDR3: CASSPTGDGTEAFF. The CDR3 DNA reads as TGTGCCAGCAGCCCGACAGGGGACGGGACTGAAGCTTTCTTT.